A selection of T cell receptor beta chains follows, all from one sample in a study of blood T cell repertoires in COVID-19. Measured with immunoSEQ multiplex PCR; TCRdb has only the in-frame clones, and not every one. The profile shows some 320,000 clones, roughly nine tenths of them singletons. The specimen was PBMCs or T cells enriched from blood (not recorded which). The receptors were gathered from a man between 60 and 70 years old who had recovered from COVID-19. Each CDR3 is given with its conserved first and last residue. Each record gives: D gene, J gene, clone size, V gene, CDR3 protein, CDR3 DNA. A D gene is named only where the DNA matches it firmly. Part of the rows lack a size; the others show once, few, many or a class for expanded clones.

>TRBD1|TRBJ1-2|-|TRBV9
CASSAKAGTGHLGYTF
TGTGCCAGCAGCGCCAAAGCCGGGACAGGGCATTTAGGCTACACCTTC
>TRBD1|TRBJ2-6|-|TRBV9
CASSVTGTGANVLTF
TGTGCCAGCAGCGTGACAGGGACTGGGGCCAACGTCCTGACTTTC
>-|TRBJ2-5|-|TRBV6-5
CASRNRMSWSETQYF
TGTGCCAGCAGGAACAGGATGTCGTGGTCGGAGACCCAGTACTTC
>-|TRBJ2-3|-|TRBV27
CASSAEYGTDTQYF
TGTGCCAGCAGTGCAGAATACGGCACAGATACGCAGTATTTT
>-|TRBJ2-3|few|TRBV7-2
CASSFRGFSSDTQYF
TGTGCCAGCAGCTTTAGGGGCTTTTCTTCGGATACGCAGTATTTT
>TRBD2|TRBJ2-1|few|TRBV11-2
CASSPLAGNTYEQFF
TGTGCCAGCAGCCCCCTAGCGGGGAACACCTATGAGCAGTTCTTC
>-|TRBJ2-1|-|TRBV29-1
CSVEEGLSSSYNEQFF
TGCAGCGTTGAAGAGGGACTTTCCAGCTCCTACAATGAGCAGTTCTTC
>-|TRBJ2-1|once|TRBV6-2/TRBV6-3
CASSYSLASPYNEQFF
TGTGCCAGCAGTTACTCTCTAGCGTCCCCCTACAATGAGCAGTTCTTC
>TRBD2|TRBJ2-1|-|TRBV5-5
CASSNLAGDFYNEQFF
TGTGCCAGCAGCAACTTAGCGGGAGACTTTTACAATGAGCAGTTCTTC
>TRBD1|TRBJ2-3|-|TRBV4-3
CASSPRTGVTDTQYF
TGCGCCAGCAGCCCGCGGACAGGGGTGACAGATACGCAGTATTTT
>-|TRBJ2-7|-|TRBV6-2/TRBV6-3
CASSYGGTVPYEQYF
TGTGCCAGCAGTTACGGCGGGACAGTTCCCTACGAGCAGTACTTC
>-|TRBJ1-2|few|TRBV7-2
CASSPQPQGGGYTF
TGTGCCAGCAGCCCTCAACCACAGGGCGGCGGCTACACCTTC
>TRBD2|TRBJ2-1|-|TRBV9
CASSRLAGGQSSYNEQFF
TGTGCCAGCAGCCGACTAGCGGGAGGCCAGAGCTCCTACAATGAGCAGTTCTTC
>TRBD2|TRBJ2-3|-|TRBV19
CASSPGLASDTQYF
TGTGCCAGTAGCCCGGGACTAGCATCAGATACGCAGTATTTT
>TRBD1|TRBJ1-4|once|TRBV2
CASARTGGLPNEKLFF
TGTGCCAGCGCGAGGACAGGGGGCCTTCCTAATGAAAAACTGTTTTTT
>-|TRBJ2-5|-|TRBV7-2
CASSLAQSSPQETQYF
TGTGCCAGCAGCTTAGCGCAGAGTAGCCCCCAAGAGACCCAGTACTTC
>-|TRBJ2-1|few|TRBV7-2
CASSQSGTSSYNEQFF
TGTGCCAGCAGCCAGAGCGGAACTAGCTCCTACAATGAGCAGTTCTTC
>-|TRBJ2-5|once|TRBV18
CASSLVGQGVRTTQETQYF
TGTGCCAGCTCTCTCGTAGGCCAGGGGGTCAGGACTACCCAAGAGACCCAGTACTTC
>TRBD1|TRBJ1-2|-|TRBV6-1
CASSETVGQGGVGYTF
TGTGCCAGCAGTGAAACGGTAGGACAGGGTGGCGTTGGCTACACCTTC
>-|TRBJ2-2|-|TRBV24-1
CATSPVRGELFF
TGTGCCACCAGTCCGGTGCGCGGGGAGCTGTTTTTT
>TRBD1|TRBJ1-2|-|TRBV7-6
CASSSMTGGYGYTF
TGTGCCAGCAGCTCAATGACAGGGGGTTATGGCTACACCTTC
>-|TRBJ2-5|-|TRBV15
CATSREYGAGEETQYF
TGTGCCACCAGCAGAGAATATGGGGCAGGGGAAGAGACCCAGTACTTC
>-|TRBJ1-5|once|TRBV5-1
CASSFESLNQPQHF
TGCGCCAGCAGCTTCGAGAGCCTCAATCAGCCCCAGCATTTT
>-|TRBJ1-4|-|TRBV7-9
CASSSNTGNEKLFF
TGTGCCAGCAGCTCTAATACGGGGAATGAAAAACTGTTTTTT
>-|TRBJ2-5|-|TRBV5-4
CASSLDGSRSETQYF
TGTGCCAGCAGCTTGGATGGGAGTCGGAGTGAGACCCAGTACTTC
>-|TRBJ2-7|-|TRBV19
CASSIGHPGDYEQYF
TGTGCCAGTAGTATTGGGCACCCAGGGGACTACGAGCAGTACTTC
>-|TRBJ1-4|-|TRBV2
CASSEAGGYSEKLFF
TGTGCCAGCAGTGAAGCTGGGGGGTATAGTGAAAAACTGTTTTTT
>-|TRBJ2-7|-|TRBV27
CASRSWADTTYEQYF
TGTGCCAGCCGCTCCTGGGCGGACACAACCTACGAGCAGTACTTC
>-|TRBJ1-1|-|TRBV2
CASSEQGTTEAFF
TGTGCCAGCAGTGAGCAGGGAACAACTGAAGCTTTCTTT
>TRBD1|TRBJ1-2|-|TRBV5-1
CASSFTGGAGYTF
TGCGCCAGCAGCTTTACAGGGGGCGCAGGCTACACCTTC
>-|TRBJ2-4|-|TRBV18
CASSPVQKTLAKNIQYF
TGTGCCAGCTCACCGGTACAGAAGACCCTAGCCAAAAACATTCAGTACTTC
>TRBD1|TRBJ1-4|-|TRBV5-4
CASSARQGANEKLFF
TGTGCCAGCAGCGCCCGACAGGGGGCTAATGAAAAACTGTTTTTT
>-|TRBJ2-7|-|TRBV12-5
CASLRGGHEQYF
TGTGCTAGCTTAAGGGGAGGCCACGAGCAGTACTTC
>-|TRBJ2-7|-|TRBV5-4
CASSSDWESYEQYF
TGTGCCAGCAGTAGTGATTGGGAGTCCTACGAGCAGTACTTC
>-|TRBJ2-6|-|TRBV7-9
CASSFAGSGANVLTF
TGTGCCAGCAGCTTCGCCGGCTCTGGGGCCAACGTCCTGACTTTC
>-|TRBJ2-1|-|TRBV2
CASILASYNEQFF
TGTGCCAGCATATTGGCCTCCTACAATGAGCAGTTCTTC
>-|TRBJ1-5|-|TRBV28
CATQGGGASPGNQPQHF
TGTGCCACCCAAGGCGGCGGGGCCTCACCGGGGAATCAGCCCCAGCATTTT
>TRBD1|TRBJ2-1|-|TRBV14
CASSQVRGLWGEQFF
TGTGCCAGCAGCCAAGTCAGGGGGCTATGGGGTGAGCAGTTCTTC
>-|TRBJ2-7|-|TRBV6-2/TRBV6-3
CASSYFGGEDEQYF
TGTGCCAGCAGTTACTTTGGGGGCGAGGACGAGCAGTACTTC
>TRBD2|TRBJ2-1|-|TRBV10-1
CASGGLAGGINEQFF
TGCGCCAGCGGTGGTCTGGCGGGAGGCATCAATGAGCAGTTCTTC
>-|TRBJ2-1|once|TRBV3-1/TRBV3-2
CASSSLAPDEQFF
TGTGCCAGCAGCTCTTTAGCTCCGGATGAGCAGTTCTTC
>-|TRBJ2-5|-|TRBV18
CASSPRGVAQETQYF
TGTGCCAGCTCACCACGGGGGGTTGCCCAAGAGACCCAGTACTTC